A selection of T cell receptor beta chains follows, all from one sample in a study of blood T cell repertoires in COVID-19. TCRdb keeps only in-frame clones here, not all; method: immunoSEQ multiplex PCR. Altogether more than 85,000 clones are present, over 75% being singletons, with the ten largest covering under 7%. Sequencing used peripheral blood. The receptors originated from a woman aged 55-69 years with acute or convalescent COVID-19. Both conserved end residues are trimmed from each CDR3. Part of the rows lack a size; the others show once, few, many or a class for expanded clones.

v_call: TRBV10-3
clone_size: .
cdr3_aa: AISTGERETQY

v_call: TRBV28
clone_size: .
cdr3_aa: ASGTAYYEQY

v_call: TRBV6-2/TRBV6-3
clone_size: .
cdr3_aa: ASSTGTGGFKQY

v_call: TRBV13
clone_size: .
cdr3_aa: ASSSILASNYGYT

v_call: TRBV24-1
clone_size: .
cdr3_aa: ATSGGYPTGNEQF

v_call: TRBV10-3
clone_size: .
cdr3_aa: AIRGAYEQY

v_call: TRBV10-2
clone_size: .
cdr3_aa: ASSDEQYSNQPQH

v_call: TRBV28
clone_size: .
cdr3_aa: ASSSQALEDYGYT

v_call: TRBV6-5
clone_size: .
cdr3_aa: ASSPTGSRGYT

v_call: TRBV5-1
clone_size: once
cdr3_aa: ASSLDPGSSYNSPLH

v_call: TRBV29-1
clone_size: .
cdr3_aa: SVGGVGNTDTQY

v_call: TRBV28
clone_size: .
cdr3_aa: ASQGAGGRETQY

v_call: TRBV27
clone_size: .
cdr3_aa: ASSLGSQPYGYT

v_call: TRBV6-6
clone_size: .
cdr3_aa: ASSLQGIGYPENIQY

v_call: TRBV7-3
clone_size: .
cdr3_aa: ASSLLGTLTDTQY

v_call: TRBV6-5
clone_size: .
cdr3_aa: ASSYSTGIVNTEAF

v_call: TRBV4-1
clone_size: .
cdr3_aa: ASSQDIKTVEAF

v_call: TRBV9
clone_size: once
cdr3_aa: ASSVRDRGLGYT

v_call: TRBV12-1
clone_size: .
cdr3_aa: ASSFDTGQQF

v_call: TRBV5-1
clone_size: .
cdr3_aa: ASSNPQETQY